Described below is a single T cell receptor (beta chain) sequence and its context. This clone was observed a few times. The antigen this receptor binds is unknown. Base qualities are not at hand, and no much larger clone is one base apart. Receptor amplification or capture employed the immunoSEQ multiplex PCR assay. The multiplex PCR relied on a mix of 60 forward primers for TCR Vbeta segments and 13 reverse primers for TCR Jbeta segments. Amplification of the CDR3 region of rearranged TCR beta genes was performed with a multiplex PCR assay on genomic DNA. The amplified TCR beta libraries were sequenced on the Illumina HiSeq System as 87-base-pair reads. Under the source paper's analysis protocol: Across the 600 to 700 repertoires, a later analysis counted roughly 77 million unique TCR beta chains, roughly 11 million of which were shared by at least two donors. To remove PCR and sequencing errors, raw reads were error-corrected and collapsed into unique sequences using a nearest-neighbor algorithm that merged closely related sequences. CDR3 sequences were aligned to IMGT reference sequences to assign V, D and J gene segments. For a sequence to be retained, a match of at least six nucleotides was required to both a V gene segment and a J gene segment. A rearrangement was called productive if the CDR3 had no stop codons and remained in frame with V and J, and every other rearrangement was called non-productive. CDR3 was defined by IMGT convention, running from the second conserved V-encoded cysteine to the conserved J-encoded phenylalanine. The earlier analysis of some 550 of the donors excluded any sequence lacking an unambiguous match to a single V gene segment. In an earlier analysis of around 590 of the donors, a V segment was called functional when productive rearrangements were above 56.7%, and segregating when the standard deviation between donors exceeded 5%. A statistical classification framework was built for diagnosing cytomegalovirus status from the catalog of TCR beta chain sequences. In a later analysis, TCR nucleotide sequences were compared against IMGT/GENE-DB human TR gene sequences so that V and J genes could be assigned. In a later analysis, CDR3 sequences and most-parsimonious VDJ recombination scenarios were assigned using the TCRdist pipeline. In a later analysis, every TCR beta chain was defined by the combination of its CDR3 amino acid sequence and its V-gene family, and reads without a unique V-gene family were dropped. A later analysis removed 500 to 650 highly shared, low-generation-probability nucleotide sequences to deal with suspected cross-contamination and a sequencing artifact. In a later analysis, a clonal expansion index was calculated for each public chain from normalized within-repertoire ranks of inferred template counts. In a later analysis, generation probabilities were computed using a VDJ recombination model fitted to out-of-frame rearrangements, and the results were checked against IGoR. Hypergeometric tests were used in a later analysis to score TCR-TCR, TCR-HLA and TCR-CMV co-occurrence, with a repertoire-size bias correction applied to the TCR pairs. False discovery rates were estimated in a later analysis by permuting HLA or CMV assignments 20 times. In a later analysis, co-occurring TCRs were grouped with DBSCAN, and TCRdist sequence similarity was added when clustering was performed within HLA-allele-positive subsets. Co-occurrence clustering excluded repertoires with fewer than 30,000 or more than 120,000 public chains, plus five with anomalous nucleotide sharing. TCRdb stores this immuneACCESS table with in-frame sequences only. Part of the clones is absent; in the studies checked, under half of the shortfall reflects unresolved V genes, and no reason is known for the rest. V, J and clone size are taken as reported in that table, and D and trimming were inferred from the DNA itself. The sample data list around 100,000 clones, and 65% to 85% of these were observed just once. About 20% of the sample lies in the top ten.

The sample originates from a study of cytomegalovirus exposure and HLA in healthy donors (TCRdb year 2017). The study in broad terms: In an earlier analysis of 587 of the donors, around 300 Gb of sequence data and 120 million or so unique TCR beta sequences from about 190 million T cells were reported. An early release covering roughly 600 HLA-typed donors comprised around 300 gigabases of sequencing data and around 80 million unique TCR sequences. The genetic ancestry cluster associated with self-reported Caucasian donors included 80% to 90% of the 300 to 450 genotyped donors. The study aimed to test whether signatures of past pathogen exposure could be identified by cataloging public T cell receptors. The study profiled the T cell repertoires of around 700 subjects by immunosequencing and related them to cytomegalovirus serostatus. In addition to the first cohort of around 670 subjects, a separate validation cohort of over 90 different subjects was used. The study combined high-throughput TCR immunosequencing, statistical association of individual TCRs with disease status, and machine learning to predict cytomegalovirus infection status. A later analysis re-analyzed previously published TCR beta repertoires from approximately 670 donors and added high-resolution HLA genotyping to study TCR occurrence patterns. The later analysis used no new phenotypic data to find candidate immune exposures, relying instead on TCR beta sequences and their occurrence across donors. To decide whether each TCR beta V gene segment behaved as functional or pseudogenic, an earlier analysis of nearly 600 of the donors relied on high-throughput TCR beta sequencing. Donor age, sex, ethnicity and CMV serostatus were collected together with the repertoire data. Genome-wide SNP genotypes for about 60% of the roughly 670 donors were used in a later genetic analysis, which treated that subset as a discovery cohort. Every repertoire in the discovery cohort had been generated on one and the same sequencing platform. HLA typing included class I and class II loci at four-digit resolution. Typing coverage varied by locus: roughly 620-640 donors for A, B, C, DRB1 and DQB1; approximately 500 for DQA1; nearly 610 for DPA1; under 490 for DPB1. Roughly 5 DR-DQ haplotypes were handled as single units for association and clustering, since linkage in the cohort was strong. Across approximately 400 genotyped donors of the cohort, an average of roughly 250,000 unique TCR beta nucleotide sequences per donor were sequenced, and roughly 17% of those sequences were non-productive. Points the paper makes about the study in general: Correlated functional status among segregating V segments might reflect linkage disequilibrium, but an unknown experimental factor could not be ruled out. When HLA alleles, especially DR and DQ, strongly co-occurred, attributing TCR associations to individual alleles was difficult. According to a later analysis, parvovirus B19, influenza, CMV and Epstein-Barr virus appeared linked to several top co-occurrence clusters. Compared with the approximately 670-donor mean, donors in an Asian-associated ancestry cluster had fewer N-insertions in productive TCRs, according to a later genetic analysis. The only immune exposure information available for the cohort was CMV serostatus. Only TCR beta chains were sequenced in this cohort, and the absence of alpha or paired-chain data limited detectable features. A few of the identified cytomegalovirus-associated TCR beta chains were confirmed in vitro to be specific for cytomegalovirus antigens. Specific HLA alleles were associated with more than 15,000 TCR beta sequences at a false discovery rate of 0.05 in a later analysis. Presence/absence analyses assumed roughly uniform sequencing depth across donors, an assumption that may not hold. HLA typing was unavailable for some donors at each locus, so association tests used only the typed subset. A cluster of highly shared sequence variants was judged likely to represent a technical artifact of the sequencing pipeline. A further reported finding was that TCR beta sequences accurately predicted the HLA-A and HLA-B alleles for most subjects in the first cohort. An earlier analysis of approximately 590 of the donors showed that most TCR beta V segments appeared in productive rearrangements either about 87% or about 30% of the time, which broadly matched IMGT annotations. V-gene and J-gene trimming of TCR beta chains was associated with a missense DCLRE1C variant in a later genetic analysis, and the association was replicated in an independent cohort. Most TCR sequences were observed very rarely across donors, whereas some public TCRs were present in many individuals. In the study, roughly 160 TCR beta chains were listed as associated with cytomegalovirus. The authors suggested that the approach could potentially be extended to other disease states and immunological phenotypes. In a later analysis, most CMV-associated TCR beta chains were found to appear HLA-restricted, with HLA associations seemingly driven largely by CMV exposure. The classifier was reported to diagnose cytomegalovirus status with high specificity and sensitivity in both the original cohort and the validation cohort. In a later analysis, HLA-associated TCR beta chains were found to be more clonally expanded and to have lower generation probabilities than equally common non-associated chains. In a later analysis, the rate of TCR association differed among HLA loci, with DRB1 alleles having the most associated TCRs and HLA-C alleles having the fewest. Because counts were too low, about 18 rarely observed V segments, including chromosome 9 orphons, were left out of the earlier analysis of about 620 of the donors.

The cohort was made up of under 800 healthy bone marrow donors. Cohort members were all nominally healthy when sampled, although unrecorded immune exposures were likely present. The donor tested CMV seropositive, placing the donor among the 290 or so seropositive members of the cohort. A peripheral blood sample was provided by each donor, and peripheral blood mononuclear cells were used for TCR beta sequencing. Genomic DNA extraction from the blood cell samples was performed with the Qiagen DNeasy Blood Extraction Kit. The sample comprised PBMCs. The TCR originated in a woman aged 55-70 years in good health and CMV-seropositive.

In nucleotides, the sequence is TGTGCCACCAGCAGAGATCCGAACAGGGGTGAAAAACTGTTTTTT. It encodes CATSRDPNRGEKLFF. This chain joins TRBV15 to TRBJ1-4; 7 middle bases align to TRBD1. From the germline V gene (reference sequence), CDR1 is LNHNV and CDR2 is YYDKDF. Trimmed from V: 0 bases; trimmed from J: 7 bases; junction bases lacking a gene match: 5. Taken from cysteine to phenylalanine, the CDR3 has 15 residues. Only the CDR3 portion is preserved as DNA: 45 bases, with reading frame beginning at the first base.